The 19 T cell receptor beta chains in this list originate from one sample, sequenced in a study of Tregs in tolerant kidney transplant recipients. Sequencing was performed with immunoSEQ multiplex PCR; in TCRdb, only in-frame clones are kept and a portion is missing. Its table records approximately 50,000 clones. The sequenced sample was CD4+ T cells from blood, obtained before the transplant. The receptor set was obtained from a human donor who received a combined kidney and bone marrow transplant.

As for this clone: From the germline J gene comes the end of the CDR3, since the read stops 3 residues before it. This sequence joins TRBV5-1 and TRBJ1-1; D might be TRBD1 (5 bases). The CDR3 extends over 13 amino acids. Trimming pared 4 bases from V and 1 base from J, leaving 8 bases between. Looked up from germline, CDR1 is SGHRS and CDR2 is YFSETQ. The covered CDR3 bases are TGCGCCAGCAGCCGGACACAGAACACTGAA. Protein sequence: CASSRTQNTE. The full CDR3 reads CASSRTQNTEAFF.

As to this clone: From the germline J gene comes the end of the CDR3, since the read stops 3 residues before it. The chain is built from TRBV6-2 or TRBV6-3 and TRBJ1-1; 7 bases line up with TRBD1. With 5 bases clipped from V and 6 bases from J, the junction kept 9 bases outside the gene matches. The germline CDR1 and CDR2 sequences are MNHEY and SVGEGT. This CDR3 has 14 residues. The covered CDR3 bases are TGTGCCAGCAGTACTCAAACAGGGGAGCCTGAA. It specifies CASSTQTGEPE. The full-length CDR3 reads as CASSTQTGEPEAFF.

The sequenced CDR3 bases are TGTGCCATCAGTGAGAATCCGGGACAGGGGGCTGGTGGC. As protein: CAISENPGQGAGG. The entire CDR3 protein reads CAISENPGQGAGGYTF. The V gene is TRBV10-3, the J gene TRBJ1-2, with 12 bases identical to TRBD1. The observed sequence ends 3 residues before the CDR3 terminus, with the missing tail filled in from the germline J gene. Unmatched junction bases numbered 8, after V lost 2 bases and J lost 7 bases. This CDR3 is 16 amino acids long. The germline gives CDR1 ENHRY, CDR2 SYGVKD.

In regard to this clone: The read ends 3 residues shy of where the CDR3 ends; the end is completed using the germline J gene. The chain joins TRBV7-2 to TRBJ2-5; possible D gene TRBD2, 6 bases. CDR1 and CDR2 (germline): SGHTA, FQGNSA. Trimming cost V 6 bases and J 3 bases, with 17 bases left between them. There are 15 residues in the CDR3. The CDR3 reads CASSSPGPGEETQYF. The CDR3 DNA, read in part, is TGTGCCAGCAGTTCTCCCGGGCCGGGGGAAGAGACC.

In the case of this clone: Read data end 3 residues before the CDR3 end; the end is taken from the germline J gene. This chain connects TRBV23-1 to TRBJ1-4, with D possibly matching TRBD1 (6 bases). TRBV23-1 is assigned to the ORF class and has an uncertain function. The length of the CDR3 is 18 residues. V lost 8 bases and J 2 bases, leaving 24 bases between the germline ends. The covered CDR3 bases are TGCGCCAGCTCCATTCCCGACAGGCGAATGAGGACTAATGAAAAA. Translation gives CASSIPDRRMRTNEK. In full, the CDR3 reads CASSIPDRRMRTNEKLFF.

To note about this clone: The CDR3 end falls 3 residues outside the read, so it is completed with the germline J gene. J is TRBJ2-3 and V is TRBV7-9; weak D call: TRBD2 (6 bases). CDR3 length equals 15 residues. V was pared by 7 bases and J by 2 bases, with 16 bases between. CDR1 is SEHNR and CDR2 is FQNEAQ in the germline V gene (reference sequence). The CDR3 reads CASTETSGPTDTQYF. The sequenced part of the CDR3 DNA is TGTGCCAGCACCGAGACTAGTGGGCCCACAGATACG. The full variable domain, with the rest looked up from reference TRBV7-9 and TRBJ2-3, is DTGVSQNPRHKITKRGQNVTFRCDPISEHNRLYWYRQTLGQGPEFLTYFQNEAQLEKSRLLSDRFSAERPKGSFSTLEIQRTEQGDSAMYLCASTETSGPTDTQYFGPGTRLTVL.

This CDR3 is CASSPRPGSSYNSPLHF. The CDR3 DNA, read in part, is TGTGCCAGTAGTCCCCGGCCGGGGAGCTCCTATAATTCACCC. V and J are TRBV19 and TRBJ1-6; D not certain. The read is 3 residues too short to cover the CDR3 end, so that end is filled in from the germline J gene. Deletions cut 5 bases from V and 0 bases from J, with 14 bases between. The germline gives CDR1 LNHDA, CDR2 SQIVND (reference sequence). The CDR3 is made up of 17 amino acids.

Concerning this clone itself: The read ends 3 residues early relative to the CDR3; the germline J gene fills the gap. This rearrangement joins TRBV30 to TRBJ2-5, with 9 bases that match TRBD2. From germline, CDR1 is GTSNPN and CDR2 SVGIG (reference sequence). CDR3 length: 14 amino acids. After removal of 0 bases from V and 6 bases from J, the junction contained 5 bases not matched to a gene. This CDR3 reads CAWSVPAGGKTQYF. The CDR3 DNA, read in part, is TGTGCCTGGAGTGTACCAGCGGGAGGAAAGACC.

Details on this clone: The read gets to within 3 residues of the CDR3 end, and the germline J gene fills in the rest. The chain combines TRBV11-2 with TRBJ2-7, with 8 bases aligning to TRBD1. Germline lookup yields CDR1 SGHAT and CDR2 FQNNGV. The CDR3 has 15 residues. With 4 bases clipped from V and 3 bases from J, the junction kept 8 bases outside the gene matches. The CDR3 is CASSSPGQADYEQYF. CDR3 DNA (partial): TGTGCCAGCAGCTCTCCGGGACAGGCGGACTACGAG.

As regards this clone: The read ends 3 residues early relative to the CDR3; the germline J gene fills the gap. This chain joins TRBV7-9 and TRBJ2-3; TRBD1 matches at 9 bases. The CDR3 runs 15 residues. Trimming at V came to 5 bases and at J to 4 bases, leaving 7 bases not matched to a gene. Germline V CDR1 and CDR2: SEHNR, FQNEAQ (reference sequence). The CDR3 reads CASSITGTGSDTQYF. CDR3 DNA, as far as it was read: TGTGCCAGCAGCATCACGGGGACAGGGTCAGATACG.

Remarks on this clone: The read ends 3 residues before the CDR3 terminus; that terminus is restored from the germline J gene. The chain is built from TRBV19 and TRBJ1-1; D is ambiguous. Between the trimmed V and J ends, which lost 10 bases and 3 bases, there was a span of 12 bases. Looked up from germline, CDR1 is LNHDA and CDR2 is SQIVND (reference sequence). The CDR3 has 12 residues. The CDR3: CATQEGYTEAFF. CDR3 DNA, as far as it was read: TGTGCCACCCAGGAAGGCTACACTGAA. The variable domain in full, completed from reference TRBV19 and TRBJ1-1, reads DGGITQSPKYLFRKEGQNVTLSCEQNLNHDAMYWYRQDPGQGLRLIYYSQIVNDFQKGDIAEGYSVSREKKESFPLTVTSAQKNPTAFYLCATQEGYTEAFFGQGTRLTVV.

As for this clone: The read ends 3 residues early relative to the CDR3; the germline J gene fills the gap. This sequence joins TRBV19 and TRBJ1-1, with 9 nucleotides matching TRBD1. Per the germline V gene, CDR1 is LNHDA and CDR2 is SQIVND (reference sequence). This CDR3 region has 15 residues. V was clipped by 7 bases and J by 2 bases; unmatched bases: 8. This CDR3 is CASTLQGAPNTEAFF. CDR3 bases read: TGTGCCAGTACTCTACAGGGGGCTCCAAACACTGAA.

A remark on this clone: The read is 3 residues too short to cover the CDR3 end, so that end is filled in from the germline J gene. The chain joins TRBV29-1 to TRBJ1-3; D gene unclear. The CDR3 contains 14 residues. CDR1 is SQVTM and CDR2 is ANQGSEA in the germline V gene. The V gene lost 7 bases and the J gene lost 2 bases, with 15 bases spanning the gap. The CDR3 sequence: CSARSPGAGNTIYF. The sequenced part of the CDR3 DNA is TGCAGCGCCCGGAGCCCCGGGGCTGGAAACACC.

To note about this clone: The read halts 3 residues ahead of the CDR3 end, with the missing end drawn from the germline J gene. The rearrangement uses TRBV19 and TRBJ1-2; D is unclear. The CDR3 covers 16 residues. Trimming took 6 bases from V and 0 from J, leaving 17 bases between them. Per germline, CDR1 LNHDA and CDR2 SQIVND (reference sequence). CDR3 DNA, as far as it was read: TGTGCCAGTAGGGAGGCTGGGCGATCCCCTAACTATGGC. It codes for CASREAGRSPNYG. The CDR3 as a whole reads CASREAGRSPNYGYTF. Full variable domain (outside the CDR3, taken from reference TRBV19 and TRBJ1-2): DGGITQSPKYLFRKEGQNVTLSCEQNLNHDAMYWYRQDPGQGLRLIYYSQIVNDFQKGDIAEGYSVSREKKESFPLTVTSAQKNPTAFYLCASREAGRSPNYGYTFGSGTRLTVV.

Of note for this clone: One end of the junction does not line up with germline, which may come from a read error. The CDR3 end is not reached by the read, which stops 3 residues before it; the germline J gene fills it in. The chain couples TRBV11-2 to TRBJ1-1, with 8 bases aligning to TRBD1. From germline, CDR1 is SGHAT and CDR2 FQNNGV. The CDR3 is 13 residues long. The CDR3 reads CASSWDRNTEAFF. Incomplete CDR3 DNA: TGTGCCAGCAGCTGGGACAGGAACACTGAG.

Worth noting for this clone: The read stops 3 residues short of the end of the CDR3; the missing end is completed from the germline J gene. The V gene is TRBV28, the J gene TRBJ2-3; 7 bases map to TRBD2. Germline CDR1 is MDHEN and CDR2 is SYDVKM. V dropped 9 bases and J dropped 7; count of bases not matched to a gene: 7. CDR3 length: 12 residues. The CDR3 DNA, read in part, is TGTGCCAGTGGGCTAGCGGCCCATACG. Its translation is CASGLAAHT. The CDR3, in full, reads CASGLAAHTQYF.

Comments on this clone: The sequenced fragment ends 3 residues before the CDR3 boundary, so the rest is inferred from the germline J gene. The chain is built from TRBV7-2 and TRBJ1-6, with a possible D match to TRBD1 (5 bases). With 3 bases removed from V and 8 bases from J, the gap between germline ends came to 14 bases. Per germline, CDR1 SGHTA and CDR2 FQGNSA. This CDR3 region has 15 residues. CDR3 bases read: TGTGCCAGCAGCTTGGGGGGGGTTACGGATTCACCC. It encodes CASSLGGVTDSP. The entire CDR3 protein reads CASSLGGVTDSPLHF.

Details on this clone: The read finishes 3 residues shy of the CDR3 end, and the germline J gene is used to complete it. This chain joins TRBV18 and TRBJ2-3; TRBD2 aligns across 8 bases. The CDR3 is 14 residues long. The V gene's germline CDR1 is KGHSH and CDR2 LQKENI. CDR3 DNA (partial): TGTGCCAGCTCACCAGGGCAGCGGGGGACGGCG. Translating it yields CASSPGQRGTA. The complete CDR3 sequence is CASSPGQRGTAQYF.

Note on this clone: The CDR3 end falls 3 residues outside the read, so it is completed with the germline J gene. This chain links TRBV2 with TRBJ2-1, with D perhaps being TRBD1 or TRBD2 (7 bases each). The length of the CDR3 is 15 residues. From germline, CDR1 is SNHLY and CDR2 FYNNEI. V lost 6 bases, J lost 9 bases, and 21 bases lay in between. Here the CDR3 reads CASSAGEGAFVEQFF. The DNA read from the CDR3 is TGTGCCAGCAGCGCCGGGGAGGGGGCTTTTGTTGAG.